This T cell receptor (beta chain) appears in the sequencing data of a study of T cell responses to AZD1222 COVID-19 vaccine. The repertoire was sequenced with immunoSEQ multiplex PCR; TCRdb's copy has only in-frame clones and lacks some. The sample records 74,000 or so clones, approximately 80% being singletons. CDR1 SGHRS and CDR2 YFSETQ come from the germline V gene. V trimming: 3 bases; J trimming: 7 bases; junction bases outside the gene matches: 6. This CDR3 contains 14 residues. The chain carries TRBV5-1 and TRBJ2-1; 8 bases map to TRBD1. This sequence originates from an adult in good health. The sample was peripheral blood, taken on day 0 of AZD1222 vaccination. The CDR3 DNA sequence: TGCGCCAGCAGCTCACGGACAGGGATAAATGAGCAGTTCTTC. This codes for CASSSRTGINEQFF.